These 21 T cell receptor beta chains came from one sample sequenced in a study of spatial heterogeneity in lung cancer (dated 2019 in TCRdb). Their specific antigens are unknown. The sample's time point label, in plain terms: sample taken at primary tumor resection. The protocol used for the library was 5' RACE. TCRdb records NextSeq 500 as the sequencer. Through fastp at Q25 and MiXCR, TCRdb rebuilt clones from the public reads, retaining in-frame beta chains. Rows matching on CDR3 protein sequence are summarized as one entry with the most common DNA and genes. This sample has some 2,400 distinct CDR3 sequences in its table, and 7% to 8% of those were observed once. Jointly, the top ten make up around 24% of the sample. Study-level results and caveats: A correlation was observed between the number of expanded intratumoral alpha and beta TCRs and the tumor nonsynonymous mutation count.

The input for sequencing was lung tumor tissue, taken at surgery. These receptors were obtained from a female donor with early-stage non-small cell lung cancer.

V usage is TRBV7-2 and J usage is TRBJ2-1; D not certain. Trimming cost V 4 bases and J 10 bases, with 11 bases left between them. CDR1 is SGHTA, CDR2 FQGNSA, per germline. This CDR3 has 12 residues. The CDR3 reads CASSSDLSEQFF. CDR3 bases: TGTGCCAGCAGCTCGGACCTATCGGAGCAGTTCTTC.

This clonotype was seen more than once but under ten times. This chain links TRBV12-3 or TRBV12-4 with TRBJ2-3; D possibly corresponds to TRBD2 (5 bases). The germline V and J ends were trimmed by 1 base and 7 bases, with 12 bases remaining between them. The CDR3 is made up of 14 amino acids. This CDR3 reads CASSLVGSGNTQYF. In nucleotides, the CDR3 is TGTGCCAGCAGTTTAGTAGGGAGTGGGAATACGCAGTATTTT.

In this sample, this clonotype is medium-sized. The rearrangement links TRBV20-1 to TRBJ2-1; 7 nucleotides align to TRBD2. From germline, CDR1 is DFQATT and CDR2 SNEGSKA (reference sequence). The CDR3 spans 16 residues. Trimming at V came to 4 bases and at J to 8 bases, leaving 17 bases not matched to a gene. Here the CDR3 reads CSANLLARSRRDEQFF. The CDR3 bases are TGCAGTGCTAACCTACTAGCGCGAAGCCGCCGCGATGAGCAGTTCTTC.

This clonotype is large in the sample. The chain recombines TRBV5-1 with TRBJ1-4; 7 nucleotides match TRBD1. The CDR3 has 16 amino acids. Trimming took 6 bases from V and 0 from J; bases not matched to a gene: 8. Germline loops: CDR1 SGHRS, CDR2 YFSETQ. CDR3 sequence: CASKGGSVTTNEKLFF. The CDR3 nucleotides read TGCGCCAGCAAAGGGGGCTCAGTCACAACTAATGAAAAACTGTTTTTT.

By its share, this clonotype is hyperexpanded (1% or more). This chain links TRBV20-1 with TRBJ1-1; D possibly corresponds to TRBD1 (6 bases). V lost 1 base and J lost 4, with 13 bases in between. This CDR3 contains 14 residues. The V gene's germline CDR1 is DFQATT and CDR2 SNEGSKA (reference sequence). CDR3 sequence: CSARAAGGGTEAFF. The CDR3 DNA reads as TGCAGTGCTAGAGCGGCCGGGGGCGGCACTGAAGCTTTCTTT.

By its share, this clonotype is medium-sized. CDR3: CASSGILSEAFF. CDR3 nucleotides: TGTGCCAGCAGCGGAATATTATCTGAAGCTTTCTTT. The gene calls are TRBV7-6 and TRBJ1-1; D is unclear. The CDR3 is 12 amino acids. Trimming pared 5 bases from V and 6 bases from J, leaving 10 bases between. Germline loops: CDR1 SGHVS, CDR2 FNYEAQ.

By share, this clonotype ranks as medium-sized (0.01 to 0.1%). The genes are TRBV4-1 and TRBJ2-5; 12 nucleotides line up with TRBD2. CDR3 length: 15 amino acids. Germline loops: CDR1 MGHRA, CDR2 YSYEKL. Trimming removed 2 bases from V and 5 bases from J; junction bases left unmatched: 3. The CDR3, as DNA: TGCGCCAGCAGCCAACTAGGGACTAGCGGGGAGACCCAGTACTTC. It yields the protein CASSQLGTSGETQYF.

This clonotype was counted many times. Mismatch with germline at one junction end may stem from a read error. The rearrangement links TRBV7-6 to TRBJ1-1; D gene unclear. Germline V lookup: CDR1 SGHVS, CDR2 FNYEAQ. The length of the CDR3 is 13 residues. Here the CDR3 DNA reads TGTGCCAGCAGCTTAGGTCTGAACGCTGAAGCTTTCTTT. Residues: CASSLGLNAEAFF.

This clonotype is categorized as medium-sized. This chain connects TRBV6-5 to TRBJ2-7; 12 bases fit TRBD2. This CDR3 comprises 14 residues. Germline CDR1 MNHEY, CDR2 SVGAGI. The trim removed 5 bases at V and 6 bases at J, leaving 5 bases unmatched. The CDR3 loop reads CASSLAGGPAEQYF. CDR3 nucleotides: TGTGCCAGCAGTCTAGCGGGAGGGCCAGCCGAGCAGTACTTC.

In this sample, this clonotype is medium-sized. The gene calls are TRBV27 and TRBJ2-3, with 12 bases that match TRBD1. CDR1 is MNHEY, CDR2 SMNVEV, per germline (reference sequence). V lost 6 bases and J lost 15; bases outside the gene matches: 10. CDR3 length: 13 residues. This chain's CDR3 is CASSRGTGQGAYF. DNA for the CDR3: TGTGCCAGCAGCCGAGGAACGGGACAGGGGGCTTATTTT.

This clonotype is labeled as medium-sized. This rearrangement joins TRBV5-6 to TRBJ2-5; 7 nucleotides align to TRBD1. Trimming at V came to 3 bases and at J to 5 bases, leaving 10 bases not matched to a gene. In germline, CDR1 is SGHDT, CDR2 YYEEEE. The CDR3 is made up of 15 amino acids. In nucleotides, the CDR3 is TGTGCCAGCAGCTCACTACAGGGGTTCGCGGAGACCCAGTACTTC. Its protein is CASSSLQGFAETQYF.

Within the sample, this clonotype is medium-sized (0.01 to 0.1%). The chain is built from TRBV23-1 and TRBJ1-5, with no clear D. TRBV23-1 is recorded as an ORF, its role being uncertain. The CDR3 loop spans 17 amino acids. Deletions cut 0 bases from V and 0 bases from J, with 12 bases between. Here the CDR3 reads CASSQSGTCYSNQPQHF. In DNA form, the CDR3 reads TGCGCCAGCAGTCAATCGGGAACTTGTTATAGCAATCAGCCCCAGCATTTT.

In its sample, this clonotype is medium-sized. The CDR3 DNA is TGCAGTGCTTCAGGGGTAGACGGCTACACCTTC. Its protein product is CSASGVDGYTF. The V and J genes are TRBV20-1 and TRBJ1-2, with D possibly TRBD1 on 6 matching bases. The CDR3 contains 11 residues. Trimming removed 5 bases at V and 8 bases at J, with 12 bases between. Per germline, CDR1 DFQATT and CDR2 SNEGSKA (reference sequence).

This clonotype is large by share. This chain links TRBV7-9 with TRBJ2-3; 7 bases line up with TRBD1. Germline-derived CDR1 and CDR2 are SEHNR and FQNEAQ (reference sequence). V trimming: 6 bases; J trimming: 2 bases; junction bases outside the gene matches: 5. The CDR3 spans 14 residues. The CDR3 bases are TGTGCCAGCAGGAAGACAGGGCTCACAGATACGCAGTATTTT. The encoded protein is CASRKTGLTDTQYF. Combining the CDR3 with reference TRBV7-9 and TRBJ2-3 gives the whole variable domain DTGVSQNPRHKITKRGQNVTFRCDPISEHNRLYWYRQTLGQGPEFLTYFQNEAQLEKSRLLSDRFSAERPKGSFSTLEIQRTEQGDSAMYLCASRKTGLTDTQYFGPGTRLTVL.

In this sample, this clonotype turned up a few times. The gene calls are TRBV5-6 and TRBJ2-3; 7 bases align to TRBD1. The trim removed 3 bases at V and 6 bases at J, leaving 10 bases unmatched. The CDR3 contains 15 residues. Germline CDR1 reads SGHDT; CDR2 reads YYEEEE. The CDR3 is CASSSRRQGVDTQYF. The CDR3, as DNA: TGTGCCAGCAGCTCAAGGAGGCAGGGGGTGGATACGCAGTATTTT. Variable domain in full (rest from reference TRBV5-6 and TRBJ2-3): DAGVTQSPTHLIKTRGQQVTLRCSPKSGHDTVSWYQQALGQGPQFIFQYYEEEERQRGNFPDRFSGHQFPNYSSELNVNALLLGDSALYLCASSSRRQGVDTQYFGPGTRLTVL.

In this sample, this clonotype turned up a few times. The V call is TRBV24-1, the J call TRBJ2-3; D is unresolved. The CDR3 has 16 amino acids. The V end was cut by 4 bases, the J end by 1 base, with 14 bases between. Looked up from germline, CDR1 is KGHDR and CDR2 is SFDVKD. CDR3 nucleotide sequence: TGTGCCACCAGTGACTCCGACAATCGTGGCACAGATACGCAGTATTTT. This encodes CATSDSDNRGTDTQYF.

Relative to its sample, this clonotype is medium-sized. This chain links TRBV7-9 with TRBJ1-4; maybe TRBD1 (5 bases). Germline-derived CDR1 and CDR2 are SEHNR and FQNEAQ (reference sequence). The V end lost 5 bases, the J end lost 4 bases, and 11 bases lay between the germline ends. This CDR3 region has 14 residues. This chain's CDR3 is CASSLGRSNEKLFF. In nucleotides, the CDR3 is TGTGCCAGCAGCCTGGGACGGAGTAATGAAAAACTGTTTTTT. Full variable domain (outside the CDR3, taken from reference TRBV7-9 and TRBJ1-4): DTGVSQNPRHKITKRGQNVTFRCDPISEHNRLYWYRQTLGQGPEFLTYFQNEAQLEKSRLLSDRFSAERPKGSFSTLEIQRTEQGDSAMYLCASSLGRSNEKLFFGSGTQLSVL.

This clonotype is termed medium-sized. This chain connects TRBV29-1 to TRBJ2-3; 10 positions match TRBD2. The CDR3 length is 16 residues. Germline V lookup: CDR1 SQVTM, CDR2 ANQGSEA. V lost 7 bases to trimming and J lost 3 bases; unmatched junction nucleotides: 13. DNA of the CDR3: TGCAGCGCCATGAACCTAGCGGGAGCGATGACAGATACGCAGTATTTT. As protein: CSAMNLAGAMTDTQYF.

This clonotype qualifies as medium-sized (0.01 to 0.1%). The V gene is TRBV20-1, the J gene TRBJ2-7; no definite D call. The CDR3 covers 11 residues. The germline gives CDR1 DFQATT, CDR2 SNEGSKA (reference sequence). The ends were cut back, 5 bases at V and 2 bases at J, with 7 bases in the middle. The CDR3 spells CSAQSAYEQYF. The CDR3 nucleotides are TGCAGTGCTCAGAGCGCCTACGAGCAGTACTTC.

By share, this clonotype ranks as medium-sized. J is TRBJ2-1 and V is TRBV9, with 7 bases identical to TRBD2. The CDR3 runs to 15 residues. Germline V gene sequence: CDR1 SGDLS, CDR2 YYNGEE. V lost 0 bases to trimming and J lost 8 bases; unmatched junction nucleotides: 8. This chain's CDR3 is CASSVAAGVFDEQFF. In nucleotides, the CDR3 is TGTGCCAGCAGCGTAGCGGCGGGAGTTTTCGATGAGCAGTTCTTC.

This clonotype was recorded many times. The CDR3 nucleotides are TGCAGTGCTAGAGATCTAGCGGGAGGCTTTCTCCATGAGCAGTTCTTC. As protein: CSARDLAGGFLHEQFF. This chain joins TRBV20-1 and TRBJ2-1; 11 bases fit TRBD2. The trim removed 0 bases at V and 8 bases at J, leaving 9 bases unmatched. CDR3 length: 16 amino acids. The germline CDR1 and CDR2 sequences are DFQATT and SNEGSKA (reference sequence).